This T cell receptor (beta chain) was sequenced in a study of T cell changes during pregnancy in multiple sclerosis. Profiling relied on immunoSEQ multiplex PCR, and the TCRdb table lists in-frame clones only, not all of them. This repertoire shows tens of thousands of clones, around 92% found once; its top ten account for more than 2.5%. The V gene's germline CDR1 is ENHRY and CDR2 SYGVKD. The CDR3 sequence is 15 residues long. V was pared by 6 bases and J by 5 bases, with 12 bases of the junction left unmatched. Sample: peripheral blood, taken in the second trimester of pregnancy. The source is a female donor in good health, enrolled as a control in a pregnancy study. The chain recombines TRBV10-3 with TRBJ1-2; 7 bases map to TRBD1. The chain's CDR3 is CAISTYPRDSYGYTF. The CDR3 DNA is TGTGCCATCAGCACCTATCCGCGGGACAGTTATGGCTACACCTTC.